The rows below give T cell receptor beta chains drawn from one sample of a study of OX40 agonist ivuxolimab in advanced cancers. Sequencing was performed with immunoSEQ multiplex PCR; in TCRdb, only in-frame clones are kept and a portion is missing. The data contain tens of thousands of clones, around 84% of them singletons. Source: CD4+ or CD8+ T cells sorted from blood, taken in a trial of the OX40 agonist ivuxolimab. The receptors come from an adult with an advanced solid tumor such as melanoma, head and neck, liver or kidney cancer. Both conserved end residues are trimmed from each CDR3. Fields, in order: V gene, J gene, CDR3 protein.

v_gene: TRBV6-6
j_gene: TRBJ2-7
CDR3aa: ASSYLDGAYEQY

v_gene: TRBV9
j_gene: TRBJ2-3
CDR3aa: ASSVGGTSGTDTQY

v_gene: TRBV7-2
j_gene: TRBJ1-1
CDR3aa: ASSSSYFTEAF

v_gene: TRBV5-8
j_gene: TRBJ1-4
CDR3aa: ASSLREKLF

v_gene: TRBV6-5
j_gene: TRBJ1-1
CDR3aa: ASINFGRQNTEAF

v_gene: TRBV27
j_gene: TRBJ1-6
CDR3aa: ASSLTTGGNSPLH

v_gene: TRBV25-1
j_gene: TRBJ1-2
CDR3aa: ASSYSSYGYT

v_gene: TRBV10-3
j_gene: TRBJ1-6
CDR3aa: AIRGTSSPLH

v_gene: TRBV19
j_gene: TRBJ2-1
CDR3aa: ASSTTSGPNGKNEQF

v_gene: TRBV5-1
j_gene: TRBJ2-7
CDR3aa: ASSRSNTGVSYEQY

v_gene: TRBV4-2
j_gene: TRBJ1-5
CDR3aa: ASSQDQQPQH

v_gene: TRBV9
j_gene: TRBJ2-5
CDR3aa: ASSAPNTETQY

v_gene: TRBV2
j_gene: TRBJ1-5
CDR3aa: ASSDDSNQPQH

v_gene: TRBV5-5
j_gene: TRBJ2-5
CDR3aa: ASSPDSQETQY

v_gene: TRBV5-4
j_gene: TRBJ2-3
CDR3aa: ASSWGGSTDTQY

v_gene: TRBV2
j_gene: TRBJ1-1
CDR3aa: ASRTGQGSGTEAF

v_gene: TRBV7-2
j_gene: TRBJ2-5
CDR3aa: ASSWGQQETQY

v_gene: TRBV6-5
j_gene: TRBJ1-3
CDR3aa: ASSYDSSSGNTIY

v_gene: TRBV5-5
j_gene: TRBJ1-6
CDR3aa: ASSPRLDSGSPLH

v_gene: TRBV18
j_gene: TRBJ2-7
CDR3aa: ASSPGLAGSKEQY

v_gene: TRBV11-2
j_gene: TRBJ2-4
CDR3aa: ARRGQGGVQNIQY

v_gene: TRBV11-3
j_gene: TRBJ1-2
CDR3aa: ASSLGPFNYGYT

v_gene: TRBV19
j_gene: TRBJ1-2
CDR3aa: ASSIRGHGYT

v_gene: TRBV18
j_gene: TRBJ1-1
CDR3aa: ASSATDSNTEAF

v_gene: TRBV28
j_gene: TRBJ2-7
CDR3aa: ASTPSGGKNEQY

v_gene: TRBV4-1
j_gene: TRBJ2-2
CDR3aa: ASSQRDMGFNTGELF

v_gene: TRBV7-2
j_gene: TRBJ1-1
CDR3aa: ASSLAGQVNTEAF

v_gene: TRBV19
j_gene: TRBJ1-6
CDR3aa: ASSTPGTGGIGAKTLH

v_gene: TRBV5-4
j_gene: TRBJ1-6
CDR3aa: ASSQTTASNSPLH

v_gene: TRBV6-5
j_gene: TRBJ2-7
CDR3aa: ASTKGLSYEQY

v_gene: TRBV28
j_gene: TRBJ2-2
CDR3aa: ASRVGGPTNTGELF

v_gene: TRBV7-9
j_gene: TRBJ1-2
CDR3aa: ASSLELSKGYT

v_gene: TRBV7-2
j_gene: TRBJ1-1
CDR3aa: ASSADRAVPEAF

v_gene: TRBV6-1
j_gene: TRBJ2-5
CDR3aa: ASLAGRETQY

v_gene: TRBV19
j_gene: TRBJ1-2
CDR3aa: ASNPTGQAAYGYT

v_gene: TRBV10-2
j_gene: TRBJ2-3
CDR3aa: ASSDGRRSSTDTQY

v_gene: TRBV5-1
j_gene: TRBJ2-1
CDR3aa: ASGIGTGEEQF

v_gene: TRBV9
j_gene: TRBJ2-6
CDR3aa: ASSVGGRAGANVLT

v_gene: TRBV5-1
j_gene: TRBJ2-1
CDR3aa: ASSAGLAGGEDEQF

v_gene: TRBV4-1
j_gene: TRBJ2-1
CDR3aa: ASSQEARLGLDEQF

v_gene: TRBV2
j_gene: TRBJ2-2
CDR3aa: ASSESGTGGIPV

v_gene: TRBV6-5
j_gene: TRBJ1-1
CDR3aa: ATQMNTEAF

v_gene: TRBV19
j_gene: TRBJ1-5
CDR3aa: ASSLMGRDNQPQH

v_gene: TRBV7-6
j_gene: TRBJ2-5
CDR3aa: ASSNRGEGETQY

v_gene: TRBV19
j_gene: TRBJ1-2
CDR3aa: ASSLNTGTNYGYT

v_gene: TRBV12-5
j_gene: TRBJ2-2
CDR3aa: ASGLELAGTGELF

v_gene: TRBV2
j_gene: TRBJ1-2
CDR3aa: ASNLQGEDGYT

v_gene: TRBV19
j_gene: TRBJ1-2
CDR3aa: ATWTISNYGYT

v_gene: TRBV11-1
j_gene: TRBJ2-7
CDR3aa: ASSPDRVSYEQY

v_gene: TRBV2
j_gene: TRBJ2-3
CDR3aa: ASTGGGTDTQY

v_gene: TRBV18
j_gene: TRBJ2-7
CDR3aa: ASSLTAGGRDEQY

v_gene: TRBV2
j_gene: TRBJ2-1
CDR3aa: ASNQQGPYNEQF

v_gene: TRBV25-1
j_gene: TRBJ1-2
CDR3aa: ASSESRPGSYYGYT